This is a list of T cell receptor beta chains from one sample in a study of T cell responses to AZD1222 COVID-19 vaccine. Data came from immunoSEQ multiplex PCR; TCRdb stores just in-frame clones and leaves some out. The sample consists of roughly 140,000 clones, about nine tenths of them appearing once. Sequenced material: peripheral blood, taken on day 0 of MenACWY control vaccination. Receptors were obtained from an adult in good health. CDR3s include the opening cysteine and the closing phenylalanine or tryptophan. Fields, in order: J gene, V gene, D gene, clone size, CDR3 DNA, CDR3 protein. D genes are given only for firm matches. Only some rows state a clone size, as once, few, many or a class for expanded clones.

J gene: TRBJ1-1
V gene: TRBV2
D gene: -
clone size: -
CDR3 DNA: TGTGCCAGCAGTGTTTCCCTGGTAACGAACACTGAAGCTTTCTTT
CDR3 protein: CASSVSLVTNTEAFF

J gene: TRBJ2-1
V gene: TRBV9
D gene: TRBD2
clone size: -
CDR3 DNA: TGTGCCAGCAGCGTAGTTCTAGCGGGAGTCAATGAGCAGTTCTTC
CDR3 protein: CASSVVLAGVNEQFF

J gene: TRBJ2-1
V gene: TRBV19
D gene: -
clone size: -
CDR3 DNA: TGTGCCAGTAGTATAGTTCAGCGGAGTTCCGGATACAATGAGCAGTTCTTC
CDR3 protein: CASSIVQRSSGYNEQFF

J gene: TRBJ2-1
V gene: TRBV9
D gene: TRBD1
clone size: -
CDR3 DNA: TGTGCCAGCAGCGTAGGGACAGGGGTCAATGAGCAGTTCTTC
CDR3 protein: CASSVGTGVNEQFF

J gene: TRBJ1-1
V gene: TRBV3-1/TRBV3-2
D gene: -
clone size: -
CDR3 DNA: TGTGCCAGCAGCCAAGGGGGTCAGAAGAACACTGAAGCTTTCTTT
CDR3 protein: CASSQGGQKNTEAFF

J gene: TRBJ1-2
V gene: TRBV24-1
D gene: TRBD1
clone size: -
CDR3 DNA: TGTGCCACCAGTGCCGACAGGGAAGCTGGCTACACCTTC
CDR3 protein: CATSADREAGYTF

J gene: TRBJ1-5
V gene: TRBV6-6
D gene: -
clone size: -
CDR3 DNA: TGTGCCAGCAGTTACGAGAATCAGCCCCAGCATTTT
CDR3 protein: CASSYENQPQHF

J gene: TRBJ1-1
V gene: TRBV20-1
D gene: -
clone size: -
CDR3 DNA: TGCAGTGCCGACGAAGCTTTCTTT
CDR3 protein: CSADEAFF

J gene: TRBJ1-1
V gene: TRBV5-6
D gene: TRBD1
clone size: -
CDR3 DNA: TGTGCCAGCAGCTTGACAGGGGGGAGCCGGACTGAAGCTTTCTTT
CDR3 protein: CASSLTGGSRTEAFF

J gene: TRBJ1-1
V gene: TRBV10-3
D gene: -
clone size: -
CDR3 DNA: TGTGCCATCAGTGAAGTCGGGGGCACTGAAGCTTTCTTT
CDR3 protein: CAISEVGGTEAFF

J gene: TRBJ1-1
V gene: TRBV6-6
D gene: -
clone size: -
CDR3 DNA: TGTGCCAGCAGTTTTCGGCAGGCTGAAGCTTTCTTT
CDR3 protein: CASSFRQAEAFF

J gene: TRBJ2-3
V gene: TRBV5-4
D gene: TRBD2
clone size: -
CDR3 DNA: TGTGCCAGCAGCTTGGTACTAGCGGGGGGCGCCACAGATACGCAGTATTTT
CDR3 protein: CASSLVLAGGATDTQYF

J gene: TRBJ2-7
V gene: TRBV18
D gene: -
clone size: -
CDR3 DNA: TGTGCCAGCTCACCGAACATCGGGACATTCACCTACGAGCAGTACTTC
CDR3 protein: CASSPNIGTFTYEQYF

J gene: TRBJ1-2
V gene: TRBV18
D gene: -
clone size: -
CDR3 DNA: TGTGCCAGCTCACCACCGGTAGTAGTAAGTGGCTACACCTTC
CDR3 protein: CASSPPVVVSGYTF

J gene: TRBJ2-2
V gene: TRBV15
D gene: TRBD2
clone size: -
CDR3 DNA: TGTGCCACCAGCCCGGTGCGGGGACTAGCGGGACACACCGGGGAGCTGTTTTTT
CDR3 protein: CATSPVRGLAGHTGELFF

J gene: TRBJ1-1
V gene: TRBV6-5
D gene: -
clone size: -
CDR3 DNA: TGTGCCAGCAGTAAGGGGGGAGTCACTGAAGCTTTCTTT
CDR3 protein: CASSKGGVTEAFF

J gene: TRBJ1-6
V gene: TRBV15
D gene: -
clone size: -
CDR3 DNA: TGTGCCACCAGTAAGGGGAATAATTCACCCCTCCACTTT
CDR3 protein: CATSKGNNSPLHF

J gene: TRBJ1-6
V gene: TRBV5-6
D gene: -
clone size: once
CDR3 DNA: TGTGCCAGCAGCCGCGGGAGTTATAATTCACCCCTCCACTTT
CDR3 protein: CASSRGSYNSPLHF

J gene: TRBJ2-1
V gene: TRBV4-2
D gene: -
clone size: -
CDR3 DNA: TGTGCCAGCAGCCAAGCGGGCGGGGGCCCCGGGGAAAATGAGCAGTTCTTC
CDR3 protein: CASSQAGGGPGENEQFF

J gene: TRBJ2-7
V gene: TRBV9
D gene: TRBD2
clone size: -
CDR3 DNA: TGTGCCAGCAGCGTTAGCGGGAGTAAGTACGAGCAGTACTTC
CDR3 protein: CASSVSGSKYEQYF

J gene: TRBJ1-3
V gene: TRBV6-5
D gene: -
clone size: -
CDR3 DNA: TGTGCCAGCAGTCCACGGACTGATGGAAACACCATATATTTT
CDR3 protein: CASSPRTDGNTIYF

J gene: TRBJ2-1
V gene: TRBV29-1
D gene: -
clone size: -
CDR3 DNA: TGCAGCGTTGACGGAGGGCTCGATGAGCAGTTCTTC
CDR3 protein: CSVDGGLDEQFF

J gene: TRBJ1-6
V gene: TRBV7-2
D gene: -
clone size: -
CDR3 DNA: TGTGCCAGCAGCTCGGGAGGACTGACTAATTCACCCCTCCACTTT
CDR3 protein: CASSSGGLTNSPLHF

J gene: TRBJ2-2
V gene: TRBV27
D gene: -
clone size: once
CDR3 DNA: TGTGCCAGCAGTCCCGTCCGGTGGAGGGAGAACACCGGGGAGCTGTTTTTT
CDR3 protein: CASSPVRWRENTGELFF

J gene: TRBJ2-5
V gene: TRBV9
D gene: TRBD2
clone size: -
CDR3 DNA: TGTGCCAGCAGCGTAGGGGCGGGGGTCCAAGAGACCCAGTACTTC
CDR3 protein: CASSVGAGVQETQYF

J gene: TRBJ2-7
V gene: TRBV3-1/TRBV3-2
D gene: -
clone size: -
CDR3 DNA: TGTGCCAGCAGCCAAGGGGCAGGCCCCGGGCAGTACTTC
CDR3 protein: CASSQGAGPGQYF

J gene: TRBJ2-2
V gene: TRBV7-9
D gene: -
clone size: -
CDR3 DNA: TGTGCCAGCACCTCTCCGGGACTGCCTGTCACCGGGGAGCTGTTTTTT
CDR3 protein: CASTSPGLPVTGELFF

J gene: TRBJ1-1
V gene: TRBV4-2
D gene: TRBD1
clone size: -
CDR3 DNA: TGTGCCAGCAGCGATAGACAGGGTGGGTACACTGAAGCTTTCTTT
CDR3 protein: CASSDRQGGYTEAFF

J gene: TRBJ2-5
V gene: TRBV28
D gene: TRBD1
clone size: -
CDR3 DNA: TGTGCCAGCAGTTTTCCGCTCCTTTCGGGACAGGGAGAAGAGACCCAGTACTTC
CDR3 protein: CASSFPLLSGQGEETQYF

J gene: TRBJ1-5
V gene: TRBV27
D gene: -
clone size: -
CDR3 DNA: TGTGCCAGCAGTTATCGGTATAGCAATCAGCCCCAGCATTTT
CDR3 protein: CASSYRYSNQPQHF

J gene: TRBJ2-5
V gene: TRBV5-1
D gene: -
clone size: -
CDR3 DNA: TGCGCCAGCAGCTTGGACTATTTATCCGGGACCGAGACCCAGTACTTC
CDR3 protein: CASSLDYLSGTETQYF

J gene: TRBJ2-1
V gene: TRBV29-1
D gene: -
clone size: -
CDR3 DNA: TGCAGCGTTGAGGAGCAAACTGGGAGTCCAATTCAGTTCTTC
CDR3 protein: CSVEEQTGSPIQFF

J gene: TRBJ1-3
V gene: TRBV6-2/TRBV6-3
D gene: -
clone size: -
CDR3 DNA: TGTGCCAGCAGTTCCTGGAAGCTGGTCTCTGGAAACACCATATATTTT
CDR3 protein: CASSSWKLVSGNTIYF

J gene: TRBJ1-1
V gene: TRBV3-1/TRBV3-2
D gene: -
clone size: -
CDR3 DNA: TGTGCCAGCAGCTCCTTGAGGACTCGCCTCATGAACACTGAAGCTTTCTTT
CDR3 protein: CASSSLRTRLMNTEAFF

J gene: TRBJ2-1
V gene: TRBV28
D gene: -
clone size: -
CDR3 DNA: TGTGCCAGCAGTTCACGCCGGACTGAGCAGTTCTTC
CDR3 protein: CASSSRRTEQFF

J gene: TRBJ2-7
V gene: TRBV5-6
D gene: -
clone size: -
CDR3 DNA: TGTGCCAGCAGCCTAGCCGTCTCCTACGAGCAGTACTTC
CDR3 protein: CASSLAVSYEQYF

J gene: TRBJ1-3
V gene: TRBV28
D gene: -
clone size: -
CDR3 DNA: TGTGCCAGCAGTTTTCCCAGGGAAGCCTCTGGAAACACCATATATTTT
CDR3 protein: CASSFPREASGNTIYF

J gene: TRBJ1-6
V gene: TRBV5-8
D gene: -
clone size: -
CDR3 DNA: TGTGCCAGCAGCTTGCGTCAGTATAATTCACCCCTCCACTTT
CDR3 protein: CASSLRQYNSPLHF

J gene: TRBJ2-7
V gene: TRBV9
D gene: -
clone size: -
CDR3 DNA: TGTGCCAGCAGCACAACGGGGGCCACCGAGCAGTACTTC
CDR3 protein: CASSTTGATEQYF

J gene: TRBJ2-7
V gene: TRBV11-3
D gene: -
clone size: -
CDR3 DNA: TGTGCCAGCAGCTTAGACAGGGCGGAAGAGCAGTACTTC
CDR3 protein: CASSLDRAEEQYF

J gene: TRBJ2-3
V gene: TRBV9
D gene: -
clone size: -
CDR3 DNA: TGTGCCAGCAGCCCCACCGGAGGGGGCACAGATACGCAGTATTTT
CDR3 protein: CASSPTGGGTDTQYF

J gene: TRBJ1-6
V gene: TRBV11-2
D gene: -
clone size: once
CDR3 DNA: TGTGCCAGCAGCTTAGTCTTGTATTCACCCCTCCACTTT
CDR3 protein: CASSLVLYSPLHF

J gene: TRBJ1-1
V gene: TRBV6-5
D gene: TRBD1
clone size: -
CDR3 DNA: TGTGCCAGCAGGAGGGACAGGGGAAACACTGAAGCTTTCTTT
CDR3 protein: CASRRDRGNTEAFF

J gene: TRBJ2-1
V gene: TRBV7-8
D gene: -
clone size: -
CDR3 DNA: TGTGCCAGCAGCTTAGTAATCCCGGTGTCGATGGGCTTCAGCTCCTACAATGAGCAGTTCTTC
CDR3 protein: CASSLVIPVSMGFSSYNEQFF

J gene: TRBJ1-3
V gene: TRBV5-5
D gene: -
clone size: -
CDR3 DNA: TGTGCCAGCAGCTCTAGCTGGGGGATAGTAAACACCATATATTTT
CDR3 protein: CASSSSWGIVNTIYF

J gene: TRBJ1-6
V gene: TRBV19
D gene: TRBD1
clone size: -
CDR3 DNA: TGTGCCAGTAGGACTAAGTTAGGGACAGACAATTCACCCCTCCACTTT
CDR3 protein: CASRTKLGTDNSPLHF

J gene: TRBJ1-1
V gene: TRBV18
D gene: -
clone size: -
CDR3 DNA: TGTGCCAGCTCACGACTAACAGGGTTGGACACTGAAGCTTTCTTT
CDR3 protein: CASSRLTGLDTEAFF

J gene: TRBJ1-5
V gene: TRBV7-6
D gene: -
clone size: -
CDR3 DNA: TGTGCCAGCAGCTTAGCGGCCGGTGTTCAGCCCCAGCATTTT
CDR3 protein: CASSLAAGVQPQHF

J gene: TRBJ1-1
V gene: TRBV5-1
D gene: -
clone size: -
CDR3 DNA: TGCGCCAGCAGCTTGGACGGGGCGAACACTGAAGCTTTCTTT
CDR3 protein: CASSLDGANTEAFF

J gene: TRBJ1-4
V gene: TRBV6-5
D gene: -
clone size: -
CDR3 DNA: TGTGCCAGCGGGGGGCTGACTAATGAAAAACTGTTTTTT
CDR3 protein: CASGGLTNEKLFF

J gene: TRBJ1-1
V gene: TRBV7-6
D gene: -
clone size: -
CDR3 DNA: TGTGCCAGCAGCTTAGGGGGGGGTTTAAACACTGAAGCTTTCTTT
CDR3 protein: CASSLGGGLNTEAFF

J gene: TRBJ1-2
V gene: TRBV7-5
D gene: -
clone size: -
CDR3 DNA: TGTGCCAGAAGGGCAGGATTCCTTAGCGGCTACACCTTC
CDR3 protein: CARRAGFLSGYTF

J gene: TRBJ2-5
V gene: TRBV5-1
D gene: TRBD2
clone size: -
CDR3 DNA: TGCGCCAGCAGCTTGGCGCTAGCGGGGGAGACCCAGTACTTC
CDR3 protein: CASSLALAGETQYF

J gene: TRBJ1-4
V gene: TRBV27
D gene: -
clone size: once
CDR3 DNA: TGTGCCAGCAGTTCGCAGGGGAGAGTTAATGAAAAACTGTTTTTT
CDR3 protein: CASSSQGRVNEKLFF

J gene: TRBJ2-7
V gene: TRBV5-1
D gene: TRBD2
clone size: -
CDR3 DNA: TGCGCCAGCAGCGTGGGGACTAGCGGGGGAGGGGCCTTCTACGAGCAGTACTTC
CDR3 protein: CASSVGTSGGGAFYEQYF

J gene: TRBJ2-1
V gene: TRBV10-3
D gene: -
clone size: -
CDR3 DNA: TGTGCCATCAGTGCCGGACAGATCAATGAGCAGTTCTTC
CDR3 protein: CAISAGQINEQFF